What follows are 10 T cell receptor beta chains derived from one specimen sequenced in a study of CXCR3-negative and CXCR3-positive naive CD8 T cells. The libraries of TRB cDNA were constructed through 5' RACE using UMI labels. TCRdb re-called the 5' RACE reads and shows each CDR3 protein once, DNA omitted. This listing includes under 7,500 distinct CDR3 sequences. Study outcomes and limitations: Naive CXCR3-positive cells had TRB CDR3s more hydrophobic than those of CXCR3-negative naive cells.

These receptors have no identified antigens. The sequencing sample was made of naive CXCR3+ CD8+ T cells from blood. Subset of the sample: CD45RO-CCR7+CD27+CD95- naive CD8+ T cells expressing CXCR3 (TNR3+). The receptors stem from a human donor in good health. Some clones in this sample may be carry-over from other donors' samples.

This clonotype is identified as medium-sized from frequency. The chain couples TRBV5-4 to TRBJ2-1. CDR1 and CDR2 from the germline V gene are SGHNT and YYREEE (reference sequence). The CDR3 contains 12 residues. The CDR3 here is CASSFGDNEQFF.

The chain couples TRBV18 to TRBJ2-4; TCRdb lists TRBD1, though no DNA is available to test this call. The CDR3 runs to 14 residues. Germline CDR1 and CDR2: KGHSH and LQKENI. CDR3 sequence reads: CASSPREAKNIQYF.

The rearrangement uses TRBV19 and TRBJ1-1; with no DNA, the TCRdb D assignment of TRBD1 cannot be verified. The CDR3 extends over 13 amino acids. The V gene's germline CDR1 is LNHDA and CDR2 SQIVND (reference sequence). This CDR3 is CASRRTGNAEAFF.

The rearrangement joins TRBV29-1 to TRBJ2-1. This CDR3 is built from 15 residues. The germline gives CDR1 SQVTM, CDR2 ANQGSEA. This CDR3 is CSVARPAFTYNEQFF.

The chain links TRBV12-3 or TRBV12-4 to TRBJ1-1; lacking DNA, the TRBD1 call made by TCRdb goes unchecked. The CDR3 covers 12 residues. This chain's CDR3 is CASSGTGGEAFF.

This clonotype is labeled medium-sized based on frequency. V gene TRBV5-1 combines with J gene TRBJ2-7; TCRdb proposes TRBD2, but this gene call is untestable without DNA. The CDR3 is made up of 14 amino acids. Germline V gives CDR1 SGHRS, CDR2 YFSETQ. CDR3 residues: CASSLFEAPYEQYF.

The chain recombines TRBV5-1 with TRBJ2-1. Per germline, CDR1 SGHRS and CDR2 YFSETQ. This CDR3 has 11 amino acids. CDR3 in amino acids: CASRFSNEQFF.

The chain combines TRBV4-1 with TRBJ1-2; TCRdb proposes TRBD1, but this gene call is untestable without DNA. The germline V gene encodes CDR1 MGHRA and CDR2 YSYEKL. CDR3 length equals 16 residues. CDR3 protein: CASSQERTGSLDGYTF.

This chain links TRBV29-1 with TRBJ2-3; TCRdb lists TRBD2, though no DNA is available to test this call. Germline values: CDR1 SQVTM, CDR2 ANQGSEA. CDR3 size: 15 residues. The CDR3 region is CSVDPRAGGKDTQYF.

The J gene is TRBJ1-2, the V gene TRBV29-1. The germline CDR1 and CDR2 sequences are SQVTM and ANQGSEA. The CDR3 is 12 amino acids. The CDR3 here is CSVEGLDYGYTF.